This TCR beta chain was obtained from a study of blood T cell repertoires in COVID-19. The CDR3 totals 14 residues. The V gene's germline CDR1 is SGHTA and CDR2 FQGNSA. J was trimmed by 7 bases and V by 5 bases; bases with no gene match: 10. The method was immunoSEQ multiplex PCR; TCRdb's version includes in-frame clones alone and lacks a portion of them. The data show about 62,000 clones, around 89% seen once. The source material was peripheral blood. This chain uses TRBV7-2 with TRBJ1-2, with TRBD1 matching 7 bases. The receptor comes from a human donor in a cohort sampled during active COVID-19. The DNA of the CDR3 is TGTGCCAGCAGCATAGACAGGGTACCCTCTGGCTACACCTTC. This codes for CASSIDRVPSGYTF.